This T cell receptor beta chain is from a study of neurological immune-mediated disorders. This CDR3 has 15 amino acids. The V gene end was trimmed by 5 bases and the J gene end by 6 bases; junction bases not matched to a gene: 4. CDR1 is SGHTA, CDR2 FQGNSA, per germline. In this sample, this clonotype turned up many times. TCRdb fed the 5' RACE reads into MiXCR, producing one record per CDR3 protein. This sample yields roughly 100,000 distinct CDR3 sequences, of which around 3.3% are seen a single time; 6% belongs to the top ten. The chain uses TRBV7-2 and TRBJ2-1, with TRBD2 matching over 13 bases. This receptor was taken from a woman aged 18-29 years with multiple sclerosis. The source material was PBMCs. The CDR3: CASSRTSGSSNEQFF. The CDR3 coding sequence is TGTGCCAGCAGCCGGACTAGCGGGAGTAGCAATGAGCAGTTCTTC.